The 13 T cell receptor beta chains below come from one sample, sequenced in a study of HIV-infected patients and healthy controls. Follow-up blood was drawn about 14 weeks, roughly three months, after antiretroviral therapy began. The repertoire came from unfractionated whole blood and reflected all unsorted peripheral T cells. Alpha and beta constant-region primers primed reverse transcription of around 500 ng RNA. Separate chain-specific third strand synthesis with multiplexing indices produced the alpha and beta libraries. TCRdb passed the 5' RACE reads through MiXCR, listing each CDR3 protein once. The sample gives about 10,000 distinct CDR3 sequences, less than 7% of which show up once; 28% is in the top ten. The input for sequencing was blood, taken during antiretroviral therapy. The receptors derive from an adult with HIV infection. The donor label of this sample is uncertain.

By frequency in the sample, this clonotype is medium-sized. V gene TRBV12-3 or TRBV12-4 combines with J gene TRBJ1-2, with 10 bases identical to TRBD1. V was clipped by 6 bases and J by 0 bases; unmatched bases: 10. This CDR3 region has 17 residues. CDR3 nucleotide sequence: TGTGCCAGCAGGCCCTCCGGGACAGGGGCCTCTAACTATGGCTACACCTTC. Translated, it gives CASRPSGTGASNYGYTF.

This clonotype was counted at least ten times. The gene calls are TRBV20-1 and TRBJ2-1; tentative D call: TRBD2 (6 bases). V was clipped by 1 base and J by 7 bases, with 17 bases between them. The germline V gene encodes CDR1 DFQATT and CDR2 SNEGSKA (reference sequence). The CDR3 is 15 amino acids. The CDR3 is CSARAGEAGRNEQFF. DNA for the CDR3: TGCAGTGCTAGAGCCGGGGAGGCCGGGAGAAATGAGCAGTTCTTC.

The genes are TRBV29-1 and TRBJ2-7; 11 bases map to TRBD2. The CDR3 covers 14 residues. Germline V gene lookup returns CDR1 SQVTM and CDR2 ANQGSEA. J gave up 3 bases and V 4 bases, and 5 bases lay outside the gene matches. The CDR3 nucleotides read TGCAGCGTTGTCTCGACTAGCGGGAACTACGAGCAGTACTTC. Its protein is CSVVSTSGNYEQYF.

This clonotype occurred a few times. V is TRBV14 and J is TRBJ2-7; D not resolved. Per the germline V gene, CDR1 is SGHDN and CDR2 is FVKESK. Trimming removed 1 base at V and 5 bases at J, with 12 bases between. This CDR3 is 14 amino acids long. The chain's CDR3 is CASSQVSSFDEQYF. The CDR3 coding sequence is TGTGCCAGCAGCCAAGTCTCTAGTTTCGACGAGCAGTACTTC.

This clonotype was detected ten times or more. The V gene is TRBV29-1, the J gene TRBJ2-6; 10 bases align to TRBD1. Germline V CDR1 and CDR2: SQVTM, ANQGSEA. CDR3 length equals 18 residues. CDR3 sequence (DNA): TGCAAGCCACTTGCCGGGACAGGGGTTGACTCTGGGGCCAACGTCCTGACTTTC. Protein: CKPLAGTGVDSGANVLTF.

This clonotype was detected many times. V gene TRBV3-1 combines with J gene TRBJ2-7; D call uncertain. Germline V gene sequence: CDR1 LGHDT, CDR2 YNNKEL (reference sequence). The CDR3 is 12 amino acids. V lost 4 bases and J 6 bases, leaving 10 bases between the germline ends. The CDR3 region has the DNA TGTGCCAGCAGCCGCGCTTCACTCGAGCAGTACTTC. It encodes CASSRASLEQYF.

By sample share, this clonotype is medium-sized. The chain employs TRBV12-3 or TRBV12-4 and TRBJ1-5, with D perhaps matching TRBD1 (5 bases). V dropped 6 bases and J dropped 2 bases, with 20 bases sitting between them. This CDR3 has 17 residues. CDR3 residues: CASSPAGSGSGNQPQHF. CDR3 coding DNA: TGTGCCAGCAGCCCCGCGGGGTCAGGGTCGGGCAATCAGCCCCAGCATTTT.

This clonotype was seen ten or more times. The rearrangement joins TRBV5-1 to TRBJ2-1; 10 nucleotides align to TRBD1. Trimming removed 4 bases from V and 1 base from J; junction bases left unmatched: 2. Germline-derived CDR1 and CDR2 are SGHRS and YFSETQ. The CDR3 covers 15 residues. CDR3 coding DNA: TGCGCCAGCAGCCCGGACAGGGGGTCCTACAATGAGCAGTTCTTC. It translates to CASSPDRGSYNEQFF. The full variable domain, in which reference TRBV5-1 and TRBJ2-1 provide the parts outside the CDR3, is KAGVTQTPRYLIKTRGQQVTLSCSPISGHRSVSWYQQTPGQGLQFLFEYFSETQRNKGNFPGRFSGRQFSNSRSEMNVSTLELGDSALYLCASSPDRGSYNEQFFGPGTRLTVL.

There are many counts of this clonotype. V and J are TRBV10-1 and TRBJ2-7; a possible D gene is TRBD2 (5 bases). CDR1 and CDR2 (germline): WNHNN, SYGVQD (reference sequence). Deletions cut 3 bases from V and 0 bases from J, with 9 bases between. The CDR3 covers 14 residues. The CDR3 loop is CASSDELGSYEQYF. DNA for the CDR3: TGCGCCAGCAGTGACGAACTAGGCTCCTACGAGCAGTACTTC.

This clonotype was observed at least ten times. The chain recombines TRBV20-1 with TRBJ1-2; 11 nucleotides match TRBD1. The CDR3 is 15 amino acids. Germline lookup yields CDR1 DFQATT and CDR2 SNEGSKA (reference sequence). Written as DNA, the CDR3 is TGCAGCAGGCGGGGACAGGGGGACTCTAACTATGGCTACACCTTC. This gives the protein CSRRGQGDSNYGYTF.

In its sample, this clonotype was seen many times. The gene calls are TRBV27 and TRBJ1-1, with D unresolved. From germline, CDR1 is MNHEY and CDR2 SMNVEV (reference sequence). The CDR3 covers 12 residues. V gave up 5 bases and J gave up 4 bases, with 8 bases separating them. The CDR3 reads CASSGGITEAFF. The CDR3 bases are TGTGCCAGCAGTGGCGGAATCACTGAAGCTTTCTTT.

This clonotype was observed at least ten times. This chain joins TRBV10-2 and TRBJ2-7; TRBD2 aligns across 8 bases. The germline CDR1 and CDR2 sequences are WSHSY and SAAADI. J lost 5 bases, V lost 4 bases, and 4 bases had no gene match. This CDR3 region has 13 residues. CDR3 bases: TGCGCCAGCAGTGCGGGGGGGGTCAACGAGCAGTACTTC. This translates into CASSAGGVNEQYF.

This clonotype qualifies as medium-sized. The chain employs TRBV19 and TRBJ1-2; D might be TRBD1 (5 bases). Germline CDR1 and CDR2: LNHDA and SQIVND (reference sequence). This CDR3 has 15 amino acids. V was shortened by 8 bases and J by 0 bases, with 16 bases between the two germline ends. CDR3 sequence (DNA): TGTGCCAGTCAAAGCCGGACACTTGCTAACTATGGCTACACCTTC. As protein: CASQSRTLANYGYTF.